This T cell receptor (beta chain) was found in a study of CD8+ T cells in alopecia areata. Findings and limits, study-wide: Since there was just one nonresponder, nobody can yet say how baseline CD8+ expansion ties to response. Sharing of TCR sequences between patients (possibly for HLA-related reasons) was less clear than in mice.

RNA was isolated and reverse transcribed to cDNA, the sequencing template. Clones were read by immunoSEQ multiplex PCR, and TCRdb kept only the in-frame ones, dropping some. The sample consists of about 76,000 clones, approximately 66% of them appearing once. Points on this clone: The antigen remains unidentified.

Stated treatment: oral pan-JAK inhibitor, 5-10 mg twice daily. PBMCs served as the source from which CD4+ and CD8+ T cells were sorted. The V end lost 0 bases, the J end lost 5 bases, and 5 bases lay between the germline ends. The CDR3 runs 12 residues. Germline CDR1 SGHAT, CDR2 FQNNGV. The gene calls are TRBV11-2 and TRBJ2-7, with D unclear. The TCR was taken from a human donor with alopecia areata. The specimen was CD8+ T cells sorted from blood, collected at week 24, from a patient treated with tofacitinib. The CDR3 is CASSLDRDEQYF. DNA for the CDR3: TGTGCCAGCAGCTTAGATAGAGACGAGCAGTACTTC.